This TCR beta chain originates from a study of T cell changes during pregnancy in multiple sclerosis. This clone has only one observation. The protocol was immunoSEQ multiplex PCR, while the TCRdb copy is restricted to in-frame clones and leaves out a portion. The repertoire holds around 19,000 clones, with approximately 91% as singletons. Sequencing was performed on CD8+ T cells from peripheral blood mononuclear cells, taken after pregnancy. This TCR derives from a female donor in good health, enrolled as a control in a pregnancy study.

The CDR3 region is CASSPRDYLGEKGDEQYF. The CDR3 DNA is TGTGCCAGCAGCCCGAGGGACTATCTCGGAGAAAAAGGGGACGAGCAGTACTTC. The rearrangement links TRBV5-4 to TRBJ2-7; TRBD2 matches 7 bases. J lost 5 bases, V lost 4 bases, and 21 bases had no gene match. This CDR3 has 18 amino acids. The V gene's germline CDR1 is SGHNT and CDR2 YYREEE (reference sequence).